Below are 9 T cell receptor beta chains sequenced from a single sample in a study of immune evolution from preneoplasia to lung adenocarcinoma. Method: immunoSEQ multiplex PCR; TCRdb's copy keeps in-frame clones and lacks some. The repertoire includes 5,900 or so clones, about 79% of them detected once, and 7.5% to 8% sits in the top ten. Input material: FFPE minimally invasive lung adenocarcinoma tissue. These receptors were taken from a person aged 60-79 years with lung adenocarcinoma.

This clone has just a few counts. This chain connects TRBV2 to TRBJ2-7, with 8 bases identical to TRBD1. The CDR3 runs to 15 residues. Germline loops: CDR1 SNHLY, CDR2 FYNNEI. Germline trimming cut 8 bases from V and 0 bases from J; bases unmatched to any gene: 9. In DNA, the CDR3 is TGTGCCAGCTCCTCCACAGGGGGGAGCTCCTACGAGCAGTACTTC. The encoded protein is CASSSTGGSSYEQYF.

This sequence joins TRBV7-9 and TRBJ2-3, with TRBD2 matching over 13 bases. In germline, CDR1 is SEHNR, CDR2 FQNEAQ (reference sequence). CDR3 size: 15 residues. J lost 5 bases, V lost 3 bases, and 2 bases had no gene match. The DNA for the CDR3 is TGTGCCAGCAGCTTGGGGACTAGCGGGAAAGATACGCAGTATTTT. Amino acid sequence: CASSLGTSGKDTQYF.

This chain uses TRBV5-1 with TRBJ1-2; 8 bases fit TRBD1. J lost 6 bases, V lost 2 bases, and 6 bases had no gene match. From germline, CDR1 is SGHRS and CDR2 YFSETQ. The CDR3 sequence is 14 residues long. The CDR3 region has the DNA TGCGCCAGCAGCTTCGGGACAGGTAGTAATGGCTACACCTTC. Translation gives CASSFGTGSNGYTF. Filled out from reference TRBV5-1 and TRBJ1-2, the complete variable domain reads KAGVTQTPRYLIKTRGQQVTLSCSPISGHRSVSWYQQTPGQGLQFLFEYFSETQRNKGNFPGRFSGRQFSNSRSEMNVSTLELGDSALYLCASSFGTGSNGYTFGSGTRLTVV.

CDR3 in amino acids: CASSLITGVTQYF. The CDR3 DNA reads TGTGCCAGCAGTTTAATAACGGGGGTCACGCAGTATTTT. This chain connects TRBV28 to TRBJ2-3; possible D gene TRBD2, 6 bases. This CDR3 spans 13 amino acids. V was pared by 2 bases and J by 9 bases, with 12 bases between. The germline gives CDR1 MDHEN, CDR2 SYDVKM.

The rearrangement links TRBV5-1 to TRBJ2-7, with D perhaps being TRBD1 or TRBD2 (5 bases each). From germline, CDR1 is SGHRS and CDR2 YFSETQ. V gave up 0 bases and J gave up 5 bases, with 12 bases separating them. CDR3 length equals 14 residues. CDR3 bases: TGCGCCAGCAGCTTGGAAAGGGGAGCCGACGAGCAGTACTTC. This sequence encodes CASSLERGADEQYF.

The rearrangement uses TRBV18 and TRBJ2-7, with D perhaps matching TRBD1 or TRBD2 (5 bases each). In germline, CDR1 is KGHSH, CDR2 LQKENI. V was pared by 3 bases and J by 6 bases, with 12 bases between. The CDR3 is 13 residues long. Here the CDR3 reads CASSPRQGTEQYF. As DNA, the CDR3 is TGTGCCAGCTCACCTCGTCAAGGGACCGAGCAGTACTTC.

The chain carries TRBV12-5 and TRBJ2-7; 12 bases match TRBD1. V lost 1 base and J lost 0; bases outside the gene matches: 16. Germline V CDR1 and CDR2: LGHNT, FRNRAP. The CDR3 sequence is 21 residues long. The CDR3 bases are TGTGCTAGTGGTTTGGCCCAATCCGGGACAGGGGGCCCTATTTCCTCCTACGAGCAGTACTTC. Its protein is CASGLAQSGTGGPISSYEQYF.

The chain carries TRBV15 and TRBJ2-1; D unclear. Trimming took 6 bases from V and 7 from J, leaving 16 bases between them. Germline V gene data show CDR1 as LNHNV and CDR2 as YYDKDF (reference sequence). The CDR3 has 14 residues. This chain's CDR3 is CATSPKAVLNEQFF. The CDR3 coding sequence is TGTGCCACCAGTCCCAAGGCCGTTCTAAATGAGCAGTTCTTC.

The chain links TRBV19 to TRBJ1-3; TRBD1 is a possible D gene (5 bases). CDR1 is LNHDA, CDR2 SQIVND, per germline (reference sequence). Trimming shortened V by 6 bases and J by 0 bases, and 12 bases separated the two germline ends. The CDR3 is 15 residues long. The CDR3 DNA is TGTGCCAGTAGGACCGACAGATACTCTGGAAACACCATATATTTT. Its translation: CASRTDRYSGNTIYF. The full variable domain, with the rest looked up from reference TRBV19 and TRBJ1-3, is DGGITQSPKYLFRKEGQNVTLSCEQNLNHDAMYWYRQDPGQGLRLIYYSQIVNDFQKGDIAEGYSVSREKKESFPLTVTSAQKNPTAFYLCASRTDRYSGNTIYFGEGSWLTVV.